The 15 T cell receptor beta chains in this list originate from one sample, sequenced in a study of blood T cell repertoires in COVID-19. The method was immunoSEQ multiplex PCR; TCRdb's version includes in-frame clones alone and lacks a portion of them. This table has about 130,000 clones, roughly 85% appearing once. The source material was peripheral blood. Receptors originate from a human donor in a cohort sampled during active COVID-19.

This chain uses TRBV19 with TRBJ1-1; weak D call: TRBD1 (6 bases). This CDR3 is 12 amino acids long. V was pared by 5 bases and J by 8 bases, with 12 bases between. Germline V gene lookup returns CDR1 LNHDA and CDR2 SQIVND (reference sequence). The CDR3 coding sequence is TGTGCCAGTAGTTGGTCAGGGGCAGAAGCTTTCTTT. Protein sequence: CASSWSGAEAFF.

For the CDR3, the DNA is TGTGCCAGCAGACCGGGACTAGCGGTTAGCACAGATACGCAGTATTTT. It yields the protein CASRPGLAVSTDTQYF. This rearrangement joins TRBV2 to TRBJ2-3, with 11 bases aligning to TRBD2. From germline, CDR1 is SNHLY and CDR2 FYNNEI. This CDR3 has 16 residues. Losses at the gene ends were 6 bases for V and 0 bases for J; bases not matched to a gene: 5.

The sample holds one count of this clone. CDR3 amino acids: CATSESGGQGPNTEAFF. Here the CDR3 DNA reads TGTGCCACCAGTGAGTCAGGGGGCCAAGGGCCGAACACTGAAGCTTTCTTT. The V and J genes are TRBV24-1 and TRBJ1-1, with 8 bases aligning to TRBD1. The J segment lost 1 base and the V segment lost 4 bases, leaving 10 bases of the junction unmatched. Looked up from germline, CDR1 is KGHDR and CDR2 is SFDVKD. CDR3 length equals 17 residues.

This chain uses TRBV27 with TRBJ2-1; 7 bases map to TRBD2. There are 13 residues in the CDR3. Per germline, CDR1 MNHEY and CDR2 SMNVEV (reference sequence). Losses at the gene ends were 5 bases for V and 9 bases for J; bases not matched to a gene: 7. In nucleotides, the CDR3 is TGTGCCAGCAGTCCCCCACCTAGCGGTGAGCAGTTCTTC. Translated: CASSPPPSGEQFF.

The chain is built from TRBV6-1 and TRBJ2-5, with 9 bases lining up with TRBD1. The germline V gene has CDR1 MNHNS and CDR2 SASEGT. Germline trimming cut 3 bases from V and 7 bases from J; bases unmatched to any gene: 6. The CDR3 contains 14 residues. CDR3 DNA sequence: TGTGCCAGCAGTGACAACAGGGGGCTTGGGACCCAGTACTTC. Amino acids: CASSDNRGLGTQYF.

Only one count was recorded for this clone. This chain joins TRBV7-9 and TRBJ1-5, with D possibly being TRBD1 (5 bases). Germline lookup yields CDR1 SEHNR and CDR2 FQNEAQ (reference sequence). CDR3 size: 13 residues. The V gene lost 3 bases and the J gene lost 7 bases, with 10 bases spanning the gap. CDR3: CASSLEGRQPQHF. As DNA, the CDR3 is TGTGCCAGCAGCTTGGAGGGGAGACAGCCCCAGCATTTT.

The V gene is TRBV12-3 or TRBV12-4, the J gene TRBJ2-5; D uncertain. V shed 5 bases and J shed 5 bases, with 12 bases lying between them. This CDR3 region has 13 residues. The CDR3 nucleotides read TGTGCCAGCAGTCCCCTCGTGTCGGAGACCCAGTACTTC. Protein: CASSPLVSETQYF.

The chain couples TRBV30 to TRBJ1-5; possibly TRBD1 for D (5 bases). This CDR3 spans 14 amino acids. Germline values: CDR1 GTSNPN, CDR2 SVGIG (reference sequence). Trimming stripped 4 bases from V and 4 bases from J, with 14 bases between. This CDR3 reads CAWTGRARNQPQHF. The CDR3 nucleotides read TGTGCCTGGACGGGCAGGGCCAGGAATCAGCCCCAGCATTTT.

This clone was counted a few times. This chain links TRBV19 with TRBJ1-6, with unresolved D. CDR1 is LNHDA and CDR2 is SQIVND in the germline V gene (reference sequence). This CDR3 spans 14 amino acids. V lost 0 bases to trimming and J lost 10 bases, with 10 bases between them. CDR3 sequence: CASSIDPGGSPLHF. DNA of the CDR3: TGTGCCAGTAGTATAGACCCGGGAGGGTCACCCCTCCACTTT. Supplemented by reference TRBV19 and TRBJ1-6, the full variable domain reads DGGITQSPKYLFRKEGQNVTLSCEQNLNHDAMYWYRQDPGQGLRLIYYSQIVNDFQKGDIAEGYSVSREKKESFPLTVTSAQKNPTAFYLCASSIDPGGSPLHFGNGTRLTVT.

This clone was seen only a few times. The rearrangement links TRBV5-6 to TRBJ1-2; D remains ambiguous. Trimming stripped 0 bases from V and 4 bases from J, with 10 bases between. The CDR3 is 14 amino acids. From germline, CDR1 is SGHDT and CDR2 YYEEEE. The CDR3 is CASSLDSLSYGYTF. The CDR3 DNA reads as TGTGCCAGCAGCTTGGACAGTCTCTCCTATGGCTACACCTTC.

CDR3 sequence: CASSQGISLTDTQYF. CDR3 in DNA: TGTGCCAGCAGTCAGGGGATATCACTTACAGATACGCAGTATTTT. This chain uses TRBV2 with TRBJ2-3, with D possibly TRBD1 on 6 matching bases. CDR1 is SNHLY, CDR2 FYNNEI, per germline. The CDR3 has 15 amino acids. The ends were cut back, 5 bases at V and 3 bases at J, with 15 bases in the middle.

The gene calls are TRBV5-4 and TRBJ1-1; tentative D call: TRBD1 (6 bases). The CDR3 consists of 14 residues. Germline lookup yields CDR1 SGHNT and CDR2 YYREEE (reference sequence). Trimming shortened V by 4 bases and J by 0 bases, and 10 bases separated the two germline ends. The CDR3 spells CASSPRDMNTEAFF. The DNA for the CDR3 is TGTGCCAGCAGCCCTCGGGACATGAACACTGAAGCTTTCTTT.

V gene TRBV5-1 combines with J gene TRBJ2-5, with 8 nucleotides matching TRBD2. V gave up 0 bases and J gave up 5 bases; unmatched junction bases: 6. This CDR3 spans 15 amino acids. Germline lookup yields CDR1 SGHRS and CDR2 YFSETQ. CDR3 in DNA: TGCGCCAGCAGCTTGGGGGGACTAGAATCGGAGACCCAGTACTTC. This encodes CASSLGGLESETQYF.

The chain uses TRBV6-5 and TRBJ1-5; D gene uncertain. Germline V CDR1 and CDR2: MNHEY, SVGAGI. The CDR3 loop spans 13 amino acids. Trimming removed 9 bases from V and 1 base from J, with 10 bases in between. CDR3 bases: TGTGCCAGGAAGGAGGAGAGCAATCAGCCCCAGCATTTT. This encodes CARKEESNQPQHF.

The V and J genes are TRBV6-6 and TRBJ2-5; the match to TRBD2 covers 8 bases. This CDR3 is built from 14 residues. CDR1 and CDR2 (germline): MNHNY, SVGAGI (reference sequence). V shed 4 bases, J shed 4 bases, and the junction held 5 bases outside the gene matches. The CDR3 protein is CASSLAGGGETQYF. The CDR3 bases are TGTGCCAGCAGTTTGGCGGGAGGAGGAGAGACCCAGTACTTC.